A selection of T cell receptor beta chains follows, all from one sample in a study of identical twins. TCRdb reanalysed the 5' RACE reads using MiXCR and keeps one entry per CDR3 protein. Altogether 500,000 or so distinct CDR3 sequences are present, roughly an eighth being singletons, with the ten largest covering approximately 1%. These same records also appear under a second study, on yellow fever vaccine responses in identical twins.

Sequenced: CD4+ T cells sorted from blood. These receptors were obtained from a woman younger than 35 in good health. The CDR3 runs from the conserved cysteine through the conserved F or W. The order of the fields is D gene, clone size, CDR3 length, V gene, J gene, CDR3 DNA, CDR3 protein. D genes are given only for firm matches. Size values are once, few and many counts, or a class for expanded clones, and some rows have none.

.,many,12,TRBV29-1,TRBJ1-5,TGCAGCGTTGGAAACAAGGATCAGCCCCAGCATTTT,CSVGNKDQPQHF
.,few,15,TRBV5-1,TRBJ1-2,TGCGCCAGCAGCAGCCTGGGGGATGGCCCGTATGGCTACACCTTC,CASSSLGDGPYGYTF
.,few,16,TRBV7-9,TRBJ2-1,TGTGCCAGCCTAATGGAGGGAGTAAGCTTGTACAATGAGCAGTTCTTC,CASLMEGVSLYNEQFF
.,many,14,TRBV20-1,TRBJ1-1,TGCAGTGCTAGAACTCAGGGTTTGAACACTGAAGCTTTCTTT,CSARTQGLNTEAFF
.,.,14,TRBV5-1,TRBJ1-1,TGCGCCAGCAGCTTGGGCCTCTCGGGCACTGAAGCTTTCTTT,CASSLGLSGTEAFF
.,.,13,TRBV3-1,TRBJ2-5,TGTGCCAGCAGTCCGACTAGTTCAGAGACCCAGTACTTC,CASSPTSSETQYF
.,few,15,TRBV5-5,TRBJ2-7,TGTGCCAGCAGCACCGACAGGACCCCCGGCTACGAGCAGTACTTC,CASSTDRTPGYEQYF
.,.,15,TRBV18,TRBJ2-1,TGTGCCAGCTCACCACCGGAGGGAGGTTACAATGAGCAGTTCTTC,CASSPPEGGYNEQFF
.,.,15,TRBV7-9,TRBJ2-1,TGTGCCAGCAGCTTACGGCAGACATCATACAATGAGCAGTTCTTC,CASSLRQTSYNEQFF
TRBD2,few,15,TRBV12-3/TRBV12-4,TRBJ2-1,TGTGCCAGCAGTCGGACTAGGTCGTCCTACAATGAGCAGTTCTTC,CASSRTRSSYNEQFF
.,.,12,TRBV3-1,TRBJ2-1,TGTGCCAGCAGCCAAGGTCGAGGAGAGCAGTTCTTC,CASSQGRGEQFF
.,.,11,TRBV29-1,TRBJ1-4,TGCAGCGGAACCGGAGGTGAAAAACTGTTTTTT,CSGTGGEKLFF
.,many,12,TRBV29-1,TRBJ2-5,TGCAGCGTTGCGGGAGCCCAAGAGACCCAGTACTTC,CSVAGAQETQYF
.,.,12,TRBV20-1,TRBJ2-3,TGCAGTGCTGGCCGGACCACAGATACGCAGTATTTT,CSAGRTTDTQYF
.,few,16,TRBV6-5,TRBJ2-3,TGTGCCAGCAGTTCCACAGGGAGATCTAGCACAGATACGCAGTATTTT,CASSSTGRSSTDTQYF
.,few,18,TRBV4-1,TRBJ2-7,TGCGCCAGCAGCCAAGATCGGCAGGCCCGCCATTACTCCTACGAGCAGTACTTC,CASSQDRQARHYSYEQYF
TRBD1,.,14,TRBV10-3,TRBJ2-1,TGTGCCATCACCCGGGACAGGTTTTACAATGAGCAGTTCTTC,CAITRDRFYNEQFF
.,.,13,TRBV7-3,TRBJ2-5,TGTGCCAGCAGCTTAACGGGGGAAGAGACCCAGTACTTC,CASSLTGEETQYF
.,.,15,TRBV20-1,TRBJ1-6,TGCAGTGCCCCTAGGTGGGACAACTATAATTCACCCCTCCACTTT,CSAPRWDNYNSPLHF
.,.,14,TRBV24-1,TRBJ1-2,TGTGCCACCCGGCGCGGGGGAGGGGACTATGGCTACACCTTC,CATRRGGGDYGYTF